This T cell receptor beta chain was sequenced during a study of response to subunit inactivated influenza vaccine (dated 2018 in TCRdb). Describing the broader study: Deep quantitative T cell receptor repertoire profiling was used in the study to track responses to a trivalent subunit inactivated influenza vaccine.

The library was generated by RT-PCR. These reads were obtained on an Illumina HiSeq 2500. TCRdb itself trimmed the public reads at Q25 with fastp, ran MiXCR and retained productive beta chains. Identical CDR3 protein sequences are pooled into one entry, listed with their most common genes and DNA. Across this sample there are 250,000 to 350,000 distinct CDR3 sequences, with roughly 20% seen only once. The ten top clones hold about 9.3% of the sample. A word on this clonotype: There is no known antigen for this receptor. No quality values exist for individual bases; no much larger clone is one base distant.

Reading the germline V gene gives CDR1 MNHNS and CDR2 SASEGT. At the junction V is shortened by 4 bases and J by 2 bases; bases outside the gene matches: 5. The CDR3 numbers 15 residues from cysteine through phenylalanine. The sequence is cut down to CDR3 DNA, 45 bases in frame from base 1. Here is what the overall study found, with its caveats: The authors proposed that each seasonal influenza vaccination may bring in only a limited number of new T cells.

Sequenced here: PBMCs from blood, sampled about 20 months after vaccination. The rearranged chain carries TRBV6-1 and TRBJ1-5, and TRBD1 aligns with 7 junction nucleotides. This TCR derives from a man aged 50-75 years who received an inactivated influenza vaccine. Donor details come from another sample of the same person, matched by shared clones. DNA sequence: TGTGCCAGCAGTGTGACAGGGTATGGCAATCAGCCCCAGCATTTT. This is translated as CASSVTGYGNQPQHF.